This T cell receptor (beta chain) comes out of a study of cytomegalovirus exposure and HLA in healthy donors. Primers for the PCR totalled 60 Vbeta and 13 Jbeta. TCRdb's table, derived via immunoSEQ multiplex PCR, lists solely in-frame clones and lacks some. The sample yields some 150,000 clones, about 80% seen once. Healthy donors of bone marrow made up the group. Study-level points and caveats: Within an earlier analysis, most TCR beta V segments proved productive either about 90% or about 30% of the time. Common viral pathogens (according to a later analysis) appeared linked to several of the most significant clusters.

Regarding this clone: As yet, its antigen is unknown.

V was cut by 5 bases and J by 3 bases, with 13 bases left in between. CDR3 size: 14 residues. The V gene's germline CDR1 is SEHNR and CDR2 FQNEAQ (reference sequence). V is TRBV7-9 and J is TRBJ2-5; D is possibly TRBD2 (5 bases). The receptor was isolated from a woman aged 25 to 39 in good health and CMV-seropositive. Source material: PBMCs. The CDR3 bases are TGTGCCAGCAGCGCCACCACCGGGGAAGAGACCCAGTACTTC. Encoded protein: CASSATTGEETQYF.